The rows below give T cell receptor beta chains drawn from one sample of a study of blood T cell repertoires in COVID-19. Data came from immunoSEQ multiplex PCR; TCRdb stores just in-frame clones and leaves some out. The table lists about 240,000 clones, 85% to 90% of them singletons. Sequencing was done on a sample of peripheral blood. The receptors stem from a woman between 65 and 79 years old with active or convalescent COVID-19. Each CDR3 is given with its conserved first and last residue. D genes are given only for firm matches. Not all rows give a size; the values are once, few, many and, for expanded clones, a class.

D: NA
size: NA
V: TRBV4-3
J: TRBJ1-5
CDR3: CASSQVLGNQPQHF
DNA: TGCGCCAGCAGCCAGGTACTTGGCAATCAGCCCCAGCATTTT

D: NA
size: NA
V: TRBV6-1
J: TRBJ2-1
CDR3: CASSEYGWNEQFF
DNA: TGTGCCAGCAGTGAATACGGGTGGAATGAGCAGTTCTTC

D: NA
size: NA
V: TRBV19
J: TRBJ1-5
CDR3: CASSIEAIRPQHF
DNA: TGTGCCAGTAGTATTGAGGCCATAAGGCCCCAGCATTTT

D: TRBD1
size: NA
V: TRBV27
J: TRBJ1-2
CDR3: CASSLSGGGYGYTF
DNA: TGTGCCAGCAGTTTATCAGGGGGCGGCTATGGCTACACCTTC

D: NA
size: NA
V: TRBV5-1
J: TRBJ1-1
CDR3: CASSSLSGTEAFF
DNA: TGCGCCAGCAGCTCCCTTAGTGGCACTGAAGCTTTCTTT

D: TRBD1
size: NA
V: TRBV2
J: TRBJ1-5
CDR3: CASSGWTGVEPQHF
DNA: TGTGCCAGCAGTGGTTGGACAGGGGTGGAGCCCCAGCATTTT

D: TRBD1
size: NA
V: TRBV12-3/TRBV12-4
J: TRBJ2-7
CDR3: CASSQTQQGLYF
DNA: TGTGCCAGCAGTCAAACACAACAGGGGCTGTACTTC

D: NA
size: NA
V: TRBV9
J: TRBJ2-2
CDR3: CASSEDRDPLRELFF
DNA: TGTGCCAGCAGCGAGGACCGGGATCCGCTCCGGGAGCTGTTTTTT

D: TRBD1
size: few
V: TRBV6-5
J: TRBJ1-1
CDR3: CASRNTGGRTEAFF
DNA: TGTGCCAGCAGAAACACAGGGGGCAGGACTGAAGCTTTCTTT

D: TRBD1
size: NA
V: TRBV7-9
J: TRBJ2-7
CDR3: CASRGDRSSYEQYF
DNA: TGTGCCAGCAGGGGGGACAGGAGCTCCTACGAGCAGTACTTC

D: NA
size: NA
V: TRBV7-8
J: TRBJ2-4
CDR3: CASSLVQGLRIGNIQYF
DNA: TGTGCCAGCAGCTTAGTCCAGGGGTTAAGGATTGGAAACATTCAGTACTTC

D: TRBD1
size: few
V: TRBV5-6
J: TRBJ2-4
CDR3: CASSHPSGQVSIQYF
DNA: TGTGCCAGCAGCCACCCATCGGGACAGGTTAGCATTCAGTACTTC

D: NA
size: NA
V: TRBV11-1
J: TRBJ1-5
CDR3: CASSLGQVDQPQHF
DNA: TGTGCCAGCAGCTTAGGACAGGTGGATCAGCCCCAGCATTTT

D: NA
size: NA
V: TRBV7-9
J: TRBJ1-5
CDR3: CASSSDRVIGEPQHF
DNA: TGTGCCAGCAGCTCCGACCGGGTCATAGGGGAGCCCCAGCATTTT

D: NA
size: NA
V: TRBV25-1
J: TRBJ1-3
CDR3: CASSEFDGENTIYF
DNA: TGTGCCAGCAGTGAATTCGACGGAGAAAACACCATATATTTT

D: TRBD1
size: NA
V: TRBV19
J: TRBJ1-6
CDR3: CASSVIRGSNSPLHF
DNA: TGTGCCAGTAGTGTTATCAGGGGGTCTAATTCACCCCTCCACTTT

D: NA
size: NA
V: TRBV24-1
J: TRBJ1-2
CDR3: CATSDMTANYGYTF
DNA: TGTGCCACCAGTGATATGACAGCGAACTATGGCTACACCTTC

D: TRBD2
size: once
V: TRBV2
J: TRBJ2-3
CDR3: CASRRTSGPVSDTQYF
DNA: TGTGCCAGCAGACGGACTAGCGGGCCTGTTTCGGATACGCAGTATTTT

D: NA
size: NA
V: TRBV3-1/TRBV3-2
J: TRBJ2-2
CDR3: CASSSRGETGELFF
DNA: TGTGCCAGCAGCTCAAGGGGTGAGACCGGGGAGCTGTTTTTT

D: TRBD1
size: NA
V: TRBV4-3
J: TRBJ2-6
CDR3: CASSQEGTGKGTGANVLTF
DNA: TGCGCCAGCAGCCAGGAAGGGACAGGGAAAGGGACTGGGGCCAACGTCCTGACTTTC

D: NA
size: once
V: TRBV6-1
J: TRBJ1-2
CDR3: CASSEARGNGNYGYTF
DNA: TGTGCCAGCAGTGAAGCGAGAGGGAACGGTAACTATGGCTACACCTTC

D: NA
size: NA
V: TRBV6-6
J: TRBJ2-7
CDR3: CASSPFSYEQYF
DNA: TGTGCCAGCAGTCCGTTTTCTTACGAGCAGTACTTC

D: NA
size: NA
V: TRBV12-3/TRBV12-4
J: TRBJ1-5
CDR3: CASSSQDGQPQHF
DNA: TGTGCCAGCAGTTCACAGGATGGCCAGCCCCAGCATTTT

D: TRBD1
size: NA
V: TRBV11-2
J: TRBJ1-5
CDR3: CASSPGTASNQPQHF
DNA: TGTGCCAGCAGCCCCGGGACAGCCAGCAATCAGCCCCAACATTTT

D: TRBD1
size: NA
V: TRBV9
J: TRBJ2-5
CDR3: CASSVDWGGTGETQYF
DNA: TGTGCCAGCAGCGTAGATTGGGGCGGGACAGGAGAGACCCAGTACTTC

D: NA
size: NA
V: TRBV6-2/TRBV6-3
J: TRBJ1-1
CDR3: CASSYSLLQGTNTEAFF
DNA: TGTGCCAGCAGTTACTCTCTACTCCAGGGTACGAACACTGAAGCTTTCTTT

D: NA
size: NA
V: TRBV7-9
J: TRBJ2-5
CDR3: CASSRAGQETQYF
DNA: TGTGCCAGCAGCCGCGCAGGACAAGAGACCCAGTACTTC

D: TRBD1
size: NA
V: TRBV7-9
J: TRBJ2-4
CDR3: CASSRLLGQGRGKNIQYF
DNA: TGTGCCAGCAGCCGACTCTTGGGACAGGGCAGGGGCAAAAACATTCAGTACTTC

D: TRBD1
size: NA
V: TRBV5-5
J: TRBJ2-7
CDR3: CASSWLIKGQGAYEQYF
DNA: TGTGCCAGCAGTTGGCTGATAAAGGGACAGGGGGCTTACGAGCAGTACTTC

D: NA
size: NA
V: TRBV11-2
J: TRBJ2-3
CDR3: CASSWGSPPSTQYF
DNA: TGTGCCAGCAGCTGGGGCAGCCCTCCTTCTACGCAGTATTTT

D: TRBD2
size: NA
V: TRBV7-9
J: TRBJ2-2
CDR3: CASSSIPGGGAPPGELFF
DNA: TGTGCCAGCAGCTCCATCCCGGGCGGGGGGGCCCCCCCCGGGGAGCTGTTTTTT

D: NA
size: NA
V: TRBV6-2/TRBV6-3
J: TRBJ1-2
CDR3: CASSLYYGYTF
DNA: TGTGCCAGCAGCCTCTATTATGGCTACACCTTC

D: NA
size: NA
V: TRBV2
J: TRBJ1-5
CDR3: CASSASKNQPQHF
DNA: TGTGCCAGCAGTGCATCCAAAAATCAGCCCCAGCATTTT

D: NA
size: NA
V: TRBV5-8
J: TRBJ2-7
CDR3: CASSIHDISYEQYF
DNA: TGTGCCAGCAGCATCCACGATATCAGCTACGAGCAGTACTTC

D: NA
size: NA
V: TRBV7-6
J: TRBJ2-5
CDR3: CASSLVGRVIETQYF
DNA: TGTGCCAGCAGCTTAGTTGGCAGGGTGATTGAGACCCAGTACTTC

D: TRBD1
size: NA
V: TRBV15
J: TRBJ1-6
CDR3: CATSGTGKGIYNSPLHF
DNA: TGTGCCACCAGCGGGACAGGGAAGGGTATTTATAATTCACCCCTCCACTTT

D: TRBD1
size: NA
V: TRBV7-2
J: TRBJ1-5
CDR3: CASSLAPRGGSKTGGISQPQHF
DNA: TGTGCCAGCAGCTTAGCACCTAGAGGGGGATCTAAAACAGGGGGGATAAGTCAGCCCCAGCATTTT

D: NA
size: NA
V: TRBV7-2
J: TRBJ2-2
CDR3: CASSLAREAGELFF
DNA: TGTGCCAGCAGCTTAGCTAGGGAGGCCGGGGAGCTGTTTTTT

D: NA
size: NA
V: TRBV10-3
J: TRBJ1-3
CDR3: CAISSDRNTIYF
DNA: TGTGCCATCAGCTCGGACAGAAACACCATATATTTT

D: TRBD1
size: once
V: TRBV24-1
J: TRBJ2-1
CDR3: CATSDSGQGVQIGRNEQFF
DNA: TGTGCCACCAGTGATTCGGGACAGGGGGTGCAAATAGGACGTAATGAGCAGTTCTTC

D: NA
size: NA
V: TRBV6-1
J: TRBJ1-2
CDR3: CASTDDRSGYTF
DNA: TGTGCCAGCACTGACGACAGAAGCGGCTACACCTTC

D: TRBD2
size: NA
V: TRBV9
J: TRBJ2-5
CDR3: CASSPGGETQYF
DNA: TGTGCCAGCAGCCCGGGGGGAGAGACCCAGTACTTC

D: NA
size: NA
V: TRBV7-2
J: TRBJ1-2
CDR3: CASSTDHAGGYTF
DNA: TGTGCCAGCAGCACAGACCACGCAGGAGGCTACACCTTC

D: NA
size: NA
V: TRBV19
J: TRBJ1-3
CDR3: CASRPTDLSGNTIYF
DNA: TGTGCCAGTAGACCTACAGACCTCTCTGGAAACACCATATATTTT

D: NA
size: NA
V: TRBV10-3
J: TRBJ2-3
CDR3: CAISERAGLADTQYF
DNA: TGTGCCATCAGTGAGAGGGCAGGGTTGGCAGATACGCAGTATTTT

D: NA
size: NA
V: TRBV28
J: TRBJ2-2
CDR3: CASTTSGAGELFF
DNA: TGTGCCAGCACCACTTCGGGGGCCGGGGAGCTGTTTTTT

D: NA
size: NA
V: TRBV4-3
J: TRBJ1-1
CDR3: CASSQGLGQTEAFF
DNA: TGCGCCAGCAGCCAAGGTCTGGGCCAGACTGAAGCTTTCTTT

D: NA
size: NA
V: TRBV11-2
J: TRBJ2-3
CDR3: CASSTQGFATHPDTQYF
DNA: TGTGCCAGCAGCACCCAGGGCTTCGCAACACATCCAGATACGCAGTATTTT

D: NA
size: NA
V: TRBV27
J: TRBJ1-4
CDR3: CASSPRQRIHEKLFF
DNA: TGTGCCAGCAGTCCACGACAGAGGATCCATGAAAAACTGTTTTTT

D: NA
size: once
V: TRBV5-6
J: TRBJ2-5
CDR3: CASSWEGGQYF
DNA: TGTGCCAGCAGCTGGGAGGGGGGACAGTACTTC

D: NA
size: NA
V: TRBV18
J: TRBJ2-2
CDR3: CASSPQQGTGELFF
DNA: TGTGCCAGCTCGCCCCAACAGGGCACCGGGGAGCTGTTTTTT

D: NA
size: NA
V: TRBV5-6
J: TRBJ1-2
CDR3: CASSLGGPGYTF
DNA: TGTGCCAGCAGCTTGGGGGGGCCTGGCTACACCTTC

D: NA
size: once
V: TRBV5-1
J: TRBJ1-4
CDR3: CASSFDGGRSNEKLFF
DNA: TGCGCCAGCAGCTTTGACGGGGGGAGGTCTAATGAAAAACTGTTTTTT

D: NA
size: NA
V: TRBV3-1/TRBV3-2
J: TRBJ1-5
CDR3: CASSQEAARRDQPQHF
DNA: TGTGCCAGCAGCCAAGAGGCCGCGAGGCGCGATCAGCCCCAGCATTTT

D: NA
size: NA
V: TRBV11-2
J: TRBJ1-2
CDR3: CASSLELGGYGYTF
DNA: TGTGCCAGCAGCTTAGAGTTAGGCGGCTATGGCTACACCTTC